The text below deals with one T cell receptor beta chain. Its antigen is not identified. The data belong to a study of identifying expanded T cells in peripheral blood. Healthy donors had no documented immune events, such as infections, while sampled. Regarding the study as a whole: Differentially abundant clones: 0.95 to 1.5 between replicates, 16.4 at roughly 2 weeks, 19 to 20 at four.

Measured with immunoSEQ multiplex PCR; TCRdb has only the in-frame clones, and not every one. The sample contains some 93,000 clones, 88% of which appear only once. The germline CDR1 and CDR2 sequences are SGHNT and YYREEE (reference sequence). The length of the CDR3 is 15 residues. V lost 2 bases to trimming and J lost 5 bases; unmatched junction nucleotides: 6. The genes are TRBV5-4 and TRBJ2-3; 9 bases are shared with TRBD1. This TCR derives from a person aged 18 to 75 in good health. The sequencing sample was made of blood. The CDR3 bases are TGTGCCAGCAGCTTCGGACAGGGGATAATAGATACGCAGTATTTT. Translated: CASSFGQGIIDTQYF.